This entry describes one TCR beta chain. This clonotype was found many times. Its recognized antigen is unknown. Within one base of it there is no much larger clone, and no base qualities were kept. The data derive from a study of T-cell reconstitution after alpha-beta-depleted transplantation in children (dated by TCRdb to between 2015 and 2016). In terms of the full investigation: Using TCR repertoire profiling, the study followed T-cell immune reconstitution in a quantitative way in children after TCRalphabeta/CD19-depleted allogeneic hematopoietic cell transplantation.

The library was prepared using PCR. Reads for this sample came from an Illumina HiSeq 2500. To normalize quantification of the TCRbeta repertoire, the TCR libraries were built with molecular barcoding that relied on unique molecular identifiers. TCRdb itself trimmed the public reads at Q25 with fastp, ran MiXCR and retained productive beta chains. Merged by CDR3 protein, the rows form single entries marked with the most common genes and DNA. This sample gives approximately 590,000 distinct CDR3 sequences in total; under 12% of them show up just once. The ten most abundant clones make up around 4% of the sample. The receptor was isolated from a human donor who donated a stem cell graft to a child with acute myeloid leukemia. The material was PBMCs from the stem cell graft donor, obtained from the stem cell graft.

This receptor has the CDR3 CASSSRTSGRHEQFF. The nucleotides are TGTGCCAGCAGCTCCCGGACTAGCGGGAGACATGAGCAGTTCTTC. Here the chain combines TRBV7-2 and TRBJ2-1, with 13 junctional bases fitting TRBD2. The CDR3, from cysteine to phenylalanine, totals 15 residues. Only CDR3 DNA is held: 45 bases, read in frame from base 1. CDR1 and CDR2 are read off the germline V gene as SGHTA and FQGNSA. V lost 4 bases and J lost 8 bases, and the count of bases not matched to a germline gene is 5. Full variable domain (CDR3 extended with the reference TRBV7-2 and TRBJ2-1 proteins): GAGVSQSPSNKVTEKGKDVELRCDPISGHTALYWYRQSLGQGLEFLIYFQGNSAPDKSGLPSDRFSAERTGGSVSTLTIQRTQQEDSAVYLCASSSRTSGRHEQFFGPGTRLTVL.